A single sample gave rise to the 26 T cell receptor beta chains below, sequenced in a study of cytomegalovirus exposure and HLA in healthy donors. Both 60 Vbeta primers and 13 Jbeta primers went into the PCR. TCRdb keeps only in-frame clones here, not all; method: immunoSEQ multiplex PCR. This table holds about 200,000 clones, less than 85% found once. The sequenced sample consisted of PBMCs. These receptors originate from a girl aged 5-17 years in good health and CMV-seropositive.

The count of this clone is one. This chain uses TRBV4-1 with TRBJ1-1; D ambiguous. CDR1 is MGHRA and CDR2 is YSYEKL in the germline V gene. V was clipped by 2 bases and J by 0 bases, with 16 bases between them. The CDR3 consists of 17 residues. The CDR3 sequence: CASSQSRGNTLNTEAFF. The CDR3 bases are TGCGCCAGCAGCCAAAGCCGGGGAAATACTCTGAACACTGAAGCTTTCTTT.

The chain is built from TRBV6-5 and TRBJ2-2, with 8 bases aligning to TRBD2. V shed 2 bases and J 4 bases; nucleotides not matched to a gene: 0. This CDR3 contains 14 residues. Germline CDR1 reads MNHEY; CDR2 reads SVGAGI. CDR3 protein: CASSYAGGTGELFF. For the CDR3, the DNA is TGTGCCAGCAGTTACGCGGGGGGCACCGGGGAGCTGTTTTTT.

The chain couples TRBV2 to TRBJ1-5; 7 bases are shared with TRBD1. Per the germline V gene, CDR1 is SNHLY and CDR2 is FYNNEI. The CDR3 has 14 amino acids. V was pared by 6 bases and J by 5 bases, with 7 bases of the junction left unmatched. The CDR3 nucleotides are TGTGCCAGCAGCGCCCTTCAGGGGGATCAGCCCCAGCATTTT. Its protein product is CASSALQGDQPQHF.

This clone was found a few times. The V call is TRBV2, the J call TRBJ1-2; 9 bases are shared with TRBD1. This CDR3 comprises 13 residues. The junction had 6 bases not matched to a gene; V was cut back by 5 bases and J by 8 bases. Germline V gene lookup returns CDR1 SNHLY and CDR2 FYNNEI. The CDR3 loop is CASSLQGARGYTF. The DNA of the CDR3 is TGTGCCAGCAGTTTACAGGGGGCGCGAGGCTACACCTTC.

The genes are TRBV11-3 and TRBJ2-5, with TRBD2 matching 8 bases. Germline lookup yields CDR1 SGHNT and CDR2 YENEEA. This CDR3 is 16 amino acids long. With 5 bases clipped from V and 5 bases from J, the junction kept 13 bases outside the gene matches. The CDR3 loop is CASSRWTSQGWETQYF. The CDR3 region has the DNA TGTGCCAGCAGCCGATGGACTAGCCAAGGTTGGGAGACCCAGTACTTC.

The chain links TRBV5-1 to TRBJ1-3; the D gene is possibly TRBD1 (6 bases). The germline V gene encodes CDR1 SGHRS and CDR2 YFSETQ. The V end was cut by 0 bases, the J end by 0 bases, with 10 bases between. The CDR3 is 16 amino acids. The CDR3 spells CASSLGQAYSGNTIYF. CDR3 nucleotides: TGCGCCAGCAGCTTGGGACAGGCATACTCTGGAAACACCATATATTTT.

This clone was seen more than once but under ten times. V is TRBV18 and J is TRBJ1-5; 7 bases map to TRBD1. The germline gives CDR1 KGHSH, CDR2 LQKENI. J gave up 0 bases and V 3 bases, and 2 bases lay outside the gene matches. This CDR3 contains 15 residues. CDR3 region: CASSPGQYSNQPQHF. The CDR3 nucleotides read TGTGCCAGCTCACCGGGACAGTATAGCAATCAGCCCCAGCATTTT.

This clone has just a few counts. The CDR3, as DNA: TGTGCCAGCAGTGACTCAGAAAATCAGCCCCAGCATTTT. As protein: CASSDSENQPQHF. The chain couples TRBV27 to TRBJ1-5; D is unresolved. The CDR3 is 13 residues long. Germline-derived CDR1 and CDR2 are MNHEY and SMNVEV (reference sequence). V gave up 5 bases and J gave up 4 bases, with 9 bases separating them.

The CDR3 sequence: CASGLGGVGEQYF. For the CDR3, the DNA is TGTGCTAGTGGTTTGGGCGGGGTCGGCGAGCAGTACTTC. The V and J genes are TRBV12-5 and TRBJ2-7, with D possibly being TRBD2 (6 bases). CDR3 length: 13 residues. Germline loops: CDR1 LGHNT, CDR2 FRNRAP. V lost 1 base and J 6 bases, leaving 10 bases between the germline ends.

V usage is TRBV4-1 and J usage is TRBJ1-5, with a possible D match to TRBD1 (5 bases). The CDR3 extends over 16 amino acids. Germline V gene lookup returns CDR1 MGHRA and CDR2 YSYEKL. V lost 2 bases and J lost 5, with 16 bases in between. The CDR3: CASSQPSRGGYQPQHF. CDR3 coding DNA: TGCGCCAGCAGCCAACCCAGTCGGGGGGGGTATCAGCCCCAGCATTTT.

The CDR3 sequence: CASTGGLVSNYGYTF. The DNA for the CDR3 is TGTGCCAGCACAGGGGGACTCGTTTCTAACTATGGCTACACCTTC. The V and J genes are TRBV7-2 and TRBJ1-2; 7 nucleotides line up with TRBD1. There are 15 residues in the CDR3. With V trimmed by 7 bases and J by 0 bases, 8 bases remained unmatched. The V gene's germline CDR1 is SGHTA and CDR2 FQGNSA.

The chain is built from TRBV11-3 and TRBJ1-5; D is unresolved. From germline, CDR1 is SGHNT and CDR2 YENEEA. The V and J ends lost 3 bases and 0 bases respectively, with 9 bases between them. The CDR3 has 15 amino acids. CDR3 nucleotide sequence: TGTGCCAGCAGCTTCTGGCAGAATAGCAATCAGCCCCAGCATTTT. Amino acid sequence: CASSFWQNSNQPQHF.

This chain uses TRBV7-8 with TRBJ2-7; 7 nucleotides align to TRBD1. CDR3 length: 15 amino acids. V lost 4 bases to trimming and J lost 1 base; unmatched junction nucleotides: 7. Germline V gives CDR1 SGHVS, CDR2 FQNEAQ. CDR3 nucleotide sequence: TGTGCCAGCAGCTCCGATGGGACAGTGTCCTACGAGCAGTACTTC. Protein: CASSSDGTVSYEQYF.

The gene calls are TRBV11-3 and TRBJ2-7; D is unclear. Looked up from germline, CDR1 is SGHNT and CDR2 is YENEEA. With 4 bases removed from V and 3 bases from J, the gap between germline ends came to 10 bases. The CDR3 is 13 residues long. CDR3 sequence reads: CASSSNDIYEQYF. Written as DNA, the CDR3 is TGTGCCAGCAGCTCAAATGACATCTACGAGCAGTACTTC.

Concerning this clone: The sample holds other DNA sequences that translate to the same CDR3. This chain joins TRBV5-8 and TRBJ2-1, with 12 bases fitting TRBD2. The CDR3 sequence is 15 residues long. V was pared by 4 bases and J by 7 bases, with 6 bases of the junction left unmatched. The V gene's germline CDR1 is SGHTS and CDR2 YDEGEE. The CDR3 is CASSPGTSGWNEQFF. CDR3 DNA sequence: TGTGCCAGCAGCCCAGGGACTAGCGGGTGGAATGAGCAGTTCTTC.

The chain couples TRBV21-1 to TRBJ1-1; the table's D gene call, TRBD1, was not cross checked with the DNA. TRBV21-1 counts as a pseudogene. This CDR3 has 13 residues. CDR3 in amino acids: CASLRQGCTEAFF. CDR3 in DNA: TGTGCCAGCTTACGACAGGGATGCACTGAAGCTTTCTTT.

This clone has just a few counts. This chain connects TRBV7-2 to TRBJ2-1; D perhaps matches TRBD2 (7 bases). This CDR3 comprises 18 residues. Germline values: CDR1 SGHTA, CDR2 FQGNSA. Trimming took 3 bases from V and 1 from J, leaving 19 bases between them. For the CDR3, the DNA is TGTGCCAGCAGCTTCGTGGGGGGGGCAGGAGGATCCTACAATGAGCAGTTCTTC. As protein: CASSFVGGAGGSYNEQFF.

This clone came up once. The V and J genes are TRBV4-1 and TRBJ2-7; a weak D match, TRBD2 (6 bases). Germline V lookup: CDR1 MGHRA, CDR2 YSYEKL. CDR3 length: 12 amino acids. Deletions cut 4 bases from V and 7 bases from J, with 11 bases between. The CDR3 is CASSRTAGEQYF. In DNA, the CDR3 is TGCGCCAGCAGCCGGACCGCGGGGGAGCAGTACTTC.

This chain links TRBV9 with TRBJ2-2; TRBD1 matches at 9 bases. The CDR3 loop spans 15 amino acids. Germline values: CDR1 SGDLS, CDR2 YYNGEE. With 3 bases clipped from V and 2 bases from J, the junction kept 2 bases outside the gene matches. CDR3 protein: CASSEGQGNTGELFF. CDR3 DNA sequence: TGTGCCAGCAGCGAGGGACAGGGTAACACCGGGGAGCTGTTTTTT.

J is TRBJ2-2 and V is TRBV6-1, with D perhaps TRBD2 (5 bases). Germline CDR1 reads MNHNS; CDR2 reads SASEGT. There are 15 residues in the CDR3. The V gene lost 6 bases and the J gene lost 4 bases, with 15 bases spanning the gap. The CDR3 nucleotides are TGTGCCAGCAGCGCTAGAAGAGGGCCCACCGGGGAGCTGTTTTTT. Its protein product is CASSARRGPTGELFF.

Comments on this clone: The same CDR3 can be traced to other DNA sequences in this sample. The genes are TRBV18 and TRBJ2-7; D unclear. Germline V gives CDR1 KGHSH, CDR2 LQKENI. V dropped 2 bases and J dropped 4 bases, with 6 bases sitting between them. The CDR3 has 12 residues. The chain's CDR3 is CASSPSSYEQYF. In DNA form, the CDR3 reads TGTGCCAGCTCACCATCCAGTTACGAGCAGTACTTC. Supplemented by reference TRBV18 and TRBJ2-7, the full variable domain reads NAGVMQNPRHLVRRRGQEARLRCSPMKGHSHVYWYRQLPEEGLKFMVYLQKENIIDESGMPKERFSAEFPKEGPSILRIQQVVRGDSAAYFCASSPSSYEQYFGPGTRLTVT.

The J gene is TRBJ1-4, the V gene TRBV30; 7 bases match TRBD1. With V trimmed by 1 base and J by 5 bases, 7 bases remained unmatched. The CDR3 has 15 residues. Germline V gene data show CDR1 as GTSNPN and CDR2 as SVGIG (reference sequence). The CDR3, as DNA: TGTGCCTGGAGTGACGACAGGGTAGTAAATGAAAAACTGTTTTTT. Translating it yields CAWSDDRVVNEKLFF.

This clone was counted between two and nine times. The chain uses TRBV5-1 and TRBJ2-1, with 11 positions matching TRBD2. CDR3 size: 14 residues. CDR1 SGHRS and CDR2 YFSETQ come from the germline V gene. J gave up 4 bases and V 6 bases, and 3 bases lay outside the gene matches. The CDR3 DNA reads TGCGCCAGCACCACTAGCGGGGGATACAATGAGCAGTTCTTC. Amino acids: CASTTSGGYNEQFF.

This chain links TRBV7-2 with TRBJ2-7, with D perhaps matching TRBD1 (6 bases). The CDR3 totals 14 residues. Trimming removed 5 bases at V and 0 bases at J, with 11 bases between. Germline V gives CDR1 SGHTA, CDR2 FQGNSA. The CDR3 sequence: CASSATTGSYEQYF. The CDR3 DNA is TGTGCCAGCAGCGCAACGACAGGCTCCTACGAGCAGTACTTC. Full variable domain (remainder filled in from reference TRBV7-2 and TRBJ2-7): GAGVSQSPSNKVTEKGKDVELRCDPISGHTALYWYRQSLGQGLEFLIYFQGNSAPDKSGLPSDRFSAERTGGSVSTLTIQRTQQEDSAVYLCASSATTGSYEQYFGPGTRLTVT.

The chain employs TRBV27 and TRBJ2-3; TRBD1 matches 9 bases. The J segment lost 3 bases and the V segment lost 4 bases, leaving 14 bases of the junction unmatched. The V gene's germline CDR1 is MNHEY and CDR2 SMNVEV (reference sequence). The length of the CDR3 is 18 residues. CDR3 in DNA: TGTGCCAGCAGTTCCTCCCGGACAGGGGACGGTGGAACAGATACGCAGTATTTT. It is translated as CASSSSRTGDGGTDTQYF.

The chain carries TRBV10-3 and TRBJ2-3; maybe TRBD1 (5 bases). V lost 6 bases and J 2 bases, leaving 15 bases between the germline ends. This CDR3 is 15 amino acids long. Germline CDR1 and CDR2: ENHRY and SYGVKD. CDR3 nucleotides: TGTGCCATCAGGGACAAAGCGCAGTACACAGATACGCAGTATTTT. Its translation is CAIRDKAQYTDTQYF.